One and the same sample provided the 20 T cell receptor beta chains below, sequenced in a study of shared clonotypes between healthy human individuals. Libraries were prepared by immunoSEQ multiplex PCR; TCRdb keeps only in-frame clonotypes and omits some of them. The sample records hundreds of thousands of clones, just over 75% being singletons. The specimen sequenced was PBMCs. The receptors derive from a woman aged 40 to 50 in good health. Some clones in this sample may be carry-over from other donors' samples.

The J gene is TRBJ1-5, the V gene TRBV9; D might be TRBD1 (6 bases). CDR3 size: 14 residues. The V end was cut by 4 bases, the J end by 5 bases, with 13 bases between. CDR1 and CDR2 from the germline V gene are SGDLS and YYNGEE. The CDR3 DNA is TGTGCCAGCAGCCCCTTGGACAGAGATCAGCCCCAGCATTTT. Its translation is CASSPLDRDQPQHF.

The V gene is TRBV4-1, the J gene TRBJ2-3; possibly TRBD2 for D (7 bases). Germline V gene sequence: CDR1 MGHRA, CDR2 YSYEKL. With 4 bases removed from V and 2 bases from J, the gap between germline ends came to 25 bases. The CDR3 totals 19 residues. CDR3 residues: CASSRVGGGSSSVTDTQYF. The CDR3 bases are TGCGCCAGCAGCCGAGTCGGGGGCGGGAGTAGTTCCGTCACAGATACGCAGTATTTT.

The chain's CDR3 is CASSLIWSRYEQYF. The CDR3 nucleotides are TGTGCCAGCAGTTTAATATGGTCGAGATACGAGCAGTACTTC. The genes are TRBV28 and TRBJ2-7, with D unclear. The germline V gene encodes CDR1 MDHEN and CDR2 SYDVKM. The CDR3 loop spans 14 amino acids. Trimming removed 2 bases from V and 4 bases from J, with 12 bases in between.

The chain uses TRBV6-1 and TRBJ1-1; 7 positions match TRBD1. Germline loops: CDR1 MNHNS, CDR2 SASEGT. Losses at the gene ends were 8 bases for V and 1 base for J; bases not matched to a gene: 7. CDR3 length: 14 amino acids. The CDR3 nucleotides read TGTGCCAGCGGAAAGGCAGGGGGGAACACTGAAGCTTTCTTT. It specifies CASGKAGGNTEAFF.

This clone was seen a single time. A read error is the likely source, as a far larger clone sits one nucleotide away. This specimen includes other DNA sequences encoding the same CDR3. V usage is TRBV28 and J usage is TRBJ1-6; no firm D call. The CDR3 is 11 residues long. Trimming cost V 4 bases and J 7 bases, with 2 bases left between them. The germline gives CDR1 MDHEN, CDR2 SYDVKM. CDR3 in amino acids: CASSSNSPLHF. The CDR3 coding sequence is TGTGCCAGCAGTTCAAATTCACCCCTCCACTTT.

In its sample, this clone was seen a few times. A read error is likely here: a far larger clone is one base away. This sample includes further DNA sequences coding for the same CDR3. This chain uses TRBV28 with TRBJ1-1; the D gene is possibly TRBD1 (6 bases). This CDR3 contains 14 residues. The germline gives CDR1 MDHEN, CDR2 SYDVKM. The CDR3 reads CATIVGGHNTEAFF. The CDR3 nucleotides are TGCGCCACCATTGTTGGGGGACATAACACTGAAGCTTTCTTT.

V gene TRBV7-9 combines with J gene TRBJ2-7; D call uncertain. Per the germline V gene, CDR1 is SEHNR and CDR2 is FQNEAQ (reference sequence). This CDR3 spans 15 amino acids. Trimming left V 4 bases short and J 2 bases short, with 15 bases between. CDR3 sequence: CASSYDLSPTYEQYF. CDR3 sequence (DNA): TGTGCCAGCAGCTATGACTTGTCCCCCACCTACGAGCAGTACTTC.

The chain links TRBV7-2 to TRBJ2-7; 7 nucleotides agree with TRBD2. The CDR3 sequence is 13 residues long. The V segment lost 4 bases and the J segment 6 bases; nucleotides outside the gene matches: 6. CDR1 is SGHTA and CDR2 is FQGNSA in the germline V gene. The CDR3 spells CASSSGGGREQYF. The CDR3 nucleotides read TGTGCCAGCAGCTCGGGGGGAGGGCGCGAGCAGTACTTC.

J is TRBJ2-1 and V is TRBV5-1; TRBD2 agrees at 13 bases. This CDR3 contains 17 residues. V shed 4 bases and J 3 bases; nucleotides not matched to a gene: 7. The V gene's germline CDR1 is SGHRS and CDR2 YFSETQ. For the CDR3, the DNA is TGCGCCAGCAGCGCCGGACTAGCGGGAGTATTCTACAATGAGCAGTTCTTC. This translates into CASSAGLAGVFYNEQFF. Supplemented by reference TRBV5-1 and TRBJ2-1, the full variable domain reads KAGVTQTPRYLIKTRGQQVTLSCSPISGHRSVSWYQQTPGQGLQFLFEYFSETQRNKGNFPGRFSGRQFSNSRSEMNVSTLELGDSALYLCASSAGLAGVFYNEQFFGPGTRLTVL.

This clone has only one observation. The chain recombines TRBV27 with TRBJ1-1; D might be TRBD1 (5 bases). V lost 6 bases, J lost 3 bases, and 14 bases lay in between. This CDR3 has 14 amino acids. Germline values: CDR1 MNHEY, CDR2 SMNVEV (reference sequence). The CDR3 DNA reads as TGTGCCAGCAGCCGTGGGGGTCAGGACACTGAAGCTTTCTTT. This codes for CASSRGGQDTEAFF.

In its sample, this clone was seen a few times. V gene TRBV19 combines with J gene TRBJ2-5; 7 bases align to TRBD1. The V gene end was trimmed by 6 bases and the J gene end by 5 bases; junction bases not matched to a gene: 9. Germline CDR1 reads LNHDA; CDR2 reads SQIVND (reference sequence). This CDR3 region has 14 residues. The CDR3: CASRNRGVGETQYF. The DNA of the CDR3 is TGTGCCAGTAGAAACAGGGGAGTGGGGGAGACCCAGTACTTC.

The chain recombines TRBV7-3 with TRBJ1-2; D perhaps matches TRBD1 (5 bases). Germline V gene sequence: CDR1 SGHTA, CDR2 FQGTGA. CDR3 length: 13 amino acids. The ends were cut back, 5 bases at V and 1 base at J, with 8 bases in the middle. CDR3 bases: TGTGCCAGCAGCCGCGGGGGTAACTATGGCTACACCTTC. It specifies CASSRGGNYGYTF.

The chain joins TRBV19 to TRBJ1-5, with D possibly being TRBD1 (6 bases). This CDR3 region has 17 residues. Per germline, CDR1 LNHDA and CDR2 SQIVND (reference sequence). Trimming took 3 bases from V and 2 from J, leaving 17 bases between them. CDR3 residues: CASSMNRGGKGNQPQHF. The DNA for the CDR3 is TGTGCCAGTAGTATGAATAGGGGGGGTAAGGGCAATCAGCCCCAGCATTTT.

This clone has a handful of counts. At one of its ends the junction is not consistent with the germline gene, which may arise from a read error. The chain uses TRBV18 and TRBJ1-5, with D uncertain. Germline CDR1 is KGHSH and CDR2 is LQKENI. CDR3 size: 14 residues. CDR3: CASSPLAGNQLQHF. The CDR3 region has the DNA TGTGCCAGCTCACCGTTGGCCGGGAATCAGCTCCAGCATTTT.

The rearrangement joins TRBV29-1 to TRBJ2-5; 7 nucleotides line up with TRBD2. The closer fit of TRBJ2-7 to the DNA end suggests the J call may be wrong. There are 14 residues in the CDR3. Germline CDR1 reads SQVTM; CDR2 reads ANQGSEA. CDR3 amino acids: CSAGGGRGVYEQYF. The DNA of the CDR3 is TGCAGCGCCGGAGGAGGACGGGGGGTTTACGAGCAGTACTTC.

The V and J genes are TRBV28 and TRBJ1-2; D is unclear. The CDR3 runs 13 residues. The germline V gene has CDR1 MDHEN and CDR2 SYDVKM. V lost 3 bases and J 4 bases, leaving 9 bases between the germline ends. The CDR3, as DNA: TGTGCCAGCAGTTTTACGGGGATCTATGGCTACACCTTC. Its translation: CASSFTGIYGYTF.

As for this clone: A far larger clone lies a single base away; this is likely a read error. The sample has other DNA sequences that encode this CDR3 too. V usage is TRBV30 and J usage is TRBJ1-2; D possibly corresponds to TRBD1 (6 bases). Germline values: CDR1 GTSNPN, CDR2 SVGIG (reference sequence). This CDR3 is 17 amino acids long. Trimming cost V 4 bases and J 4 bases, with 25 bases left between them. Written as DNA, the CDR3 is TGTGCCTGGATCTCTCCTGGGACCAGGGGTCGGGGCTATGGCTACACCTTC. Protein: CAWISPGTRGRGYGYTF.

The sample holds many counts of this clone. This sequence joins TRBV4-1 and TRBJ2-7, with D possibly being TRBD2 (5 bases). This CDR3 spans 15 amino acids. Trimming took off 8 bases at V and 2 bases at J, with 19 bases between the two ends. The germline gives CDR1 MGHRA, CDR2 YSYEKL. The DNA of the CDR3 is TGCGCCAGCGGCCCAGAGGGAGCGGCGACCTACGAGCAGTACTTC. It codes for CASGPEGAATYEQYF.

V gene TRBV5-4 combines with J gene TRBJ1-2; D possibly corresponds to TRBD1 (5 bases). Germline V CDR1 and CDR2: SGHNT, YYREEE (reference sequence). The CDR3 spans 15 residues. V shed 0 bases and J shed 3 bases, with 12 bases lying between them. The CDR3 nucleotides are TGTGCCAGCAGCTTGGGAGGGGAAAGGGACTATGGCTACACCTTC. Protein sequence: CASSLGGERDYGYTF.

The chain uses TRBV10-2 and TRBJ2-6; D is unresolved. Germline loops: CDR1 WSHSY, CDR2 SAAADI. This CDR3 contains 15 residues. Deletions cut 0 bases from V and 4 bases from J, with 7 bases between. In DNA form, the CDR3 reads TGCGCCAGCAGTGAGTCGGATAAGGGGGCCAACGTCCTGACTTTC. It is translated as CASSESDKGANVLTF.